Presented here are 24 T cell receptor beta chains from one specimen sequenced in a study of control samples from healthy donors and cancer patients. Assay used: immunoSEQ multiplex PCR; TCRdb lists only in-frame clones, some missing. Here the sample spans 24,000 or so clones, more than 80% being singletons. Sequenced input: PBMCs. Receptor source: a man in his 60s with head and neck cancer.

The V and J genes are TRBV18 and TRBJ1-2; weak D call: TRBD1 (6 bases). The CDR3 runs to 12 residues. The germline gives CDR1 KGHSH, CDR2 LQKENI. Trimming left V 2 bases short and J 8 bases short, with 9 bases between. This chain's CDR3 is CASSPGGGGYTF. CDR3 nucleotides: TGTGCCAGCTCACCAGGGGGCGGCGGCTACACCTTC.

The chain combines TRBV6-2 or TRBV6-3 with TRBJ1-5, with D unclear. Trimming pared 5 bases from V and 3 bases from J, leaving 8 bases between. There are 13 residues in the CDR3. Germline V gene lookup returns CDR1 MNHEY and CDR2 SVGEGT. The CDR3 nucleotides are TGTGCCAGCAGTAAGGACTTCAATCAGCCCCAGCATTTT. Its protein product is CASSKDFNQPQHF.

V and J are TRBV4-1 and TRBJ1-1, with D perhaps matching TRBD1 (5 bases). Trimming left V 0 bases short and J 1 base short, with 9 bases between. Germline-derived CDR1 and CDR2 are MGHRA and YSYEKL. The CDR3 sequence is 15 residues long. The CDR3 DNA follows: TGCGCCAGCAGCCAAGATGGGAGGGGGAACACTGAAGCTTTCTTT. Translation gives CASSQDGRGNTEAFF.

The DNA for the CDR3 is TGTGCCACCAGCCCCCAGGGAAGCGATGAGCAGTTCTTC. It translates to CATSPQGSDEQFF. The chain carries TRBV15 and TRBJ2-1, with D tentatively TRBD1 (5 bases). Deletions cut 5 bases from V and 8 bases from J, with 13 bases between. The CDR3 is 13 amino acids. Per the germline V gene, CDR1 is LNHNV and CDR2 is YYDKDF (reference sequence).

The rearrangement joins TRBV5-1 to TRBJ1-4; D might be TRBD1 (5 bases). Germline V gene lookup returns CDR1 SGHRS and CDR2 YFSETQ. The CDR3 has 12 residues. The V end was cut by 7 bases, the J end by 3 bases, with 7 bases between. CDR3 in DNA: TGCGCCAGCGGGGCACCTAATGAAAAACTGTTTTTT. Its protein product is CASGAPNEKLFF.

The CDR3 sequence: CASSLGLAGGPRGANVLTF. CDR3 DNA sequence: TGTGCCAGCAGCCTGGGACTAGCGGGAGGGCCGAGAGGGGCCAACGTCCTGACTTTC. The chain links TRBV7-6 to TRBJ2-6; 16 bases are a match to TRBD2. The V gene's germline CDR1 is SGHVS and CDR2 FNYEAQ. The CDR3 is 19 amino acids. V dropped 5 bases and J dropped 4; count of bases not matched to a gene: 8.

The rearrangement links TRBV7-9 to TRBJ1-3; 7 nucleotides match TRBD1. Trimming removed 5 bases from V and 0 bases from J; junction bases left unmatched: 4. The length of the CDR3 is 15 residues. Germline CDR1 SEHNR, CDR2 FQNEAQ (reference sequence). The CDR3 region has the DNA TGTGCCAGCAGCCCGACAGGGACCTCTGGAAACACCATATATTTT. Protein product: CASSPTGTSGNTIYF.

The chain combines TRBV7-9 with TRBJ2-1, with 9 bases identical to TRBD1. This CDR3 region has 16 residues. The trim removed 3 bases at V and 14 bases at J, leaving 17 bases unmatched. From germline, CDR1 is SEHNR and CDR2 FQNEAQ (reference sequence). This CDR3 reads CASSFGGQGEAGREFF. DNA for the CDR3: TGTGCCAGCAGCTTTGGGGGACAGGGTGAGGCAGGGAGGGAGTTCTTC.

V usage is TRBV20-1 and J usage is TRBJ1-5, with a tentative D call TRBD1 (5 bases). Between the trimmed V and J ends, which lost 3 bases and 2 bases, there was a span of 17 bases. This CDR3 spans 16 amino acids. Germline V gene sequence: CDR1 DFQATT, CDR2 SNEGSKA (reference sequence). As DNA, the CDR3 is TGCAGTGCTAGTGGGGTTTCGGGGCTGGGCAATCAGCCCCAGCATTTT. Translating it yields CSASGVSGLGNQPQHF.

The CDR3 DNA sequence: TGCGCCAGCAGCTTGGTGGCCCATGAGCAGTTCTTC. This codes for CASSLVAHEQFF. The gene calls are TRBV5-1 and TRBJ2-1; D remains unclear. CDR1 SGHRS and CDR2 YFSETQ come from the germline V gene. This CDR3 has 12 amino acids. V lost 0 bases, J lost 8 bases, and 6 bases lay in between.

V is TRBV5-1 and J is TRBJ1-2, with 8 positions matching TRBD1. The germline V gene has CDR1 SGHRS and CDR2 YFSETQ. The ends lost 3 bases at V and 5 bases at J; junction bases unmatched: 9. The CDR3 has 15 residues. The chain's CDR3 is CASSSGQGGEYGYTF. The DNA for the CDR3 is TGCGCCAGCAGCTCCGGACAGGGTGGGGAATATGGCTACACCTTC.

V is TRBV12-5 and J is TRBJ1-5; 7 bases match TRBD1. The CDR3 runs 16 residues. Trimming cost V 1 base and J 1 base; bases outside gene matches: 4. Germline V lookup: CDR1 LGHNT, CDR2 FRNRAP. The CDR3: CASGLASGGSNQPQHF. CDR3 nucleotides: TGTGCTAGTGGTTTGGCATCAGGGGGGAGCAATCAGCCCCAGCATTTT. Using reference TRBV12-5 and TRBJ1-5 for the parts outside the CDR3, the full variable domain is DARVTQTPRHKVTEMGQEVTMRCQPILGHNTVFWYRQTMMQGLELLAYFRNRAPLDDSGMPKDRFSAEMPDATLATLKIQPSEPRDSAVYFCASGLASGGSNQPQHFGDGTRLSIL.

The chain uses TRBV15 and TRBJ2-1, with 8 bases aligning to TRBD2. The CDR3 is 16 amino acids. Unmatched junction bases numbered 7, after V lost 0 bases and J lost 6 bases. CDR1 is LNHNV, CDR2 YYDKDF, per germline (reference sequence). This CDR3 reads CATSREATSACNEQFF. DNA for the CDR3: TGTGCCACCAGCAGAGAGGCGACTAGCGCATGCAATGAGCAGTTCTTC. The full variable domain, with the rest looked up from reference TRBV15 and TRBJ2-1, is DAMVIQNPRYQVTQFGKPVTLSCSQTLNHNVMYWYQQKSSQAPKLLFHYYDKDFNNEADTPDNFQSRRPNTSFCFLDIRSPGLGDTAMYLCATSREATSACNEQFFGPGTRLTVL.

This chain joins TRBV5-1 and TRBJ2-7, with D unclear. Per germline, CDR1 SGHRS and CDR2 YFSETQ. CDR3 length: 13 amino acids. Trimming took 2 bases from V and 4 from J, leaving 10 bases between them. The CDR3 sequence is CASSFGDGYEQYF. The CDR3 nucleotides read TGCGCCAGCAGCTTTGGCGACGGATACGAGCAGTACTTC.

The chain uses TRBV27 and TRBJ1-5; D is undetermined. Germline V gene data show CDR1 as MNHEY and CDR2 as SMNVEV (reference sequence). The CDR3 runs to 14 residues. Deletions cut 6 bases from V and 0 bases from J, with 9 bases between. The DNA for the CDR3 is TGTGCCAGCAGGAGGACGGATAGCAATCAGCCCCAGCATTTT. Its translation is CASRRTDSNQPQHF.

The chain employs TRBV10-2 and TRBJ2-7; TRBD1 matches at 8 bases. The V gene end was trimmed by 5 bases and the J gene end by 2 bases; junction bases not matched to a gene: 8. There are 15 residues in the CDR3. In germline, CDR1 is WSHSY, CDR2 SAAADI. Here the CDR3 reads CASSSTGTGAYEQYV. The CDR3 DNA reads TGCGCCAGCAGTTCCACCGGGACAGGCGCCTACGAGCAGTACGTC.

About this clone itself: This same CDR3 is encoded by further DNA sequences in the sample. The chain is built from TRBV3-1 (or the pseudogene TRBV3-2) and TRBJ1-1; possibly TRBD1 for D (6 bases). This CDR3 contains 14 residues. V was cut by 2 bases and J by 1 base, with 8 bases left in between. Looked up from germline, CDR1 is LGHDT and CDR2 is YNNKEL (reference sequence). The CDR3 nucleotides read TGTGCCAGCAGCCAACCACAGGGGAACACTGAAGCTTTCTTT. Its protein is CASSQPQGNTEAFF.

The chain is built from TRBV12-5 and TRBJ2-1; possible D gene TRBD1, 6 bases. The V and J ends lost 1 base and 3 bases respectively, with 10 bases between them. CDR3 size: 15 residues. CDR1 is LGHNT and CDR2 is FRNRAP in the germline V gene. CDR3 sequence: CASGLGSGVYNEQFF. The CDR3 bases are TGTGCTAGTGGTTTGGGGTCAGGGGTCTACAATGAGCAGTTCTTC. Drawing the rest from reference TRBV12-5 and TRBJ2-1, the complete variable domain is DARVTQTPRHKVTEMGQEVTMRCQPILGHNTVFWYRQTMMQGLELLAYFRNRAPLDDSGMPKDRFSAEMPDATLATLKIQPSEPRDSAVYFCASGLGSGVYNEQFFGPGTRLTVL.

The rearrangement joins TRBV7-2 to TRBJ1-2; D call uncertain. There are 15 residues in the CDR3. The V gene's germline CDR1 is SGHTA and CDR2 FQGNSA. Trimming left V 6 bases short and J 8 bases short, with 22 bases between. CDR3 protein: CASSSFDPSTKGYTF. For the CDR3, the DNA is TGTGCCAGCAGTTCCTTCGACCCCTCAACGAAGGGCTACACCTTC.

For this clone: This same CDR3 is encoded by further DNA sequences in the sample. The V call is TRBV19, the J call TRBJ2-1, with a tentative D call TRBD2 (6 bases). V was clipped by 3 bases and J by 9 bases, with 6 bases between them. Germline V gives CDR1 LNHDA, CDR2 SQIVND (reference sequence). This CDR3 spans 11 amino acids. The CDR3 DNA sequence: TGTGCCAGTAGTATGGGGGGTGAGCAGTTCTTC. This gives the protein CASSMGGEQFF.

The chain recombines TRBV2 with TRBJ1-5, with 7 positions matching TRBD1. The germline CDR1 and CDR2 sequences are SNHLY and FYNNEI. V was pared by 7 bases and J by 5 bases, with 11 bases of the junction left unmatched. CDR3 length equals 15 residues. CDR3: CASTSDRSPDQPQHF. CDR3 in DNA: TGTGCCAGCACCTCGGACAGGTCCCCGGATCAGCCCCAGCATTTT. Variable domain in full (rest from reference TRBV2 and TRBJ1-5): EPEVTQTPSHQVTQMGQEVILRCVPISNHLYFYWYRQILGQKVEFLVSFYNNEISEKSEIFDDQFSVERPDGSNFTLKIRSTKLEDSAMYFCASTSDRSPDQPQHFGDGTRLSIL.

The chain carries TRBV18 and TRBJ1-1; no clear D gene. Per the germline V gene, CDR1 is KGHSH and CDR2 is LQKENI. The V end was cut by 6 bases, the J end by 7 bases, with 15 bases between. The CDR3 covers 13 residues. The CDR3 reads CASSPSPSDEAFF. CDR3 nucleotides: TGTGCCAGCTCCCCTTCCCCGTCCGATGAAGCTTTCTTT.

The chain uses TRBV11-2 and TRBJ2-7, with D perhaps matching TRBD1 or TRBD2 (5 bases each). Germline values: CDR1 SGHAT, CDR2 FQNNGV. The CDR3 totals 12 residues. Trimming cost V 2 bases and J 9 bases, with 11 bases left between them. The CDR3 reads CASSLLGGGQYF. The CDR3 bases are TGTGCCAGCAGCTTACTGGGTGGGGGGCAGTACTTC.

The V gene is TRBV19, the J gene TRBJ2-2; 7 bases are shared with TRBD1. There are 15 residues in the CDR3. The V segment lost 5 bases and the J segment 6 bases; nucleotides outside the gene matches: 9. The germline gives CDR1 LNHDA, CDR2 SQIVND (reference sequence). The CDR3 loop is CASSSGQEIPGELFF. The CDR3 DNA reads as TGTGCCAGTAGTTCTGGACAGGAAATCCCCGGGGAGCTGTTTTTT.